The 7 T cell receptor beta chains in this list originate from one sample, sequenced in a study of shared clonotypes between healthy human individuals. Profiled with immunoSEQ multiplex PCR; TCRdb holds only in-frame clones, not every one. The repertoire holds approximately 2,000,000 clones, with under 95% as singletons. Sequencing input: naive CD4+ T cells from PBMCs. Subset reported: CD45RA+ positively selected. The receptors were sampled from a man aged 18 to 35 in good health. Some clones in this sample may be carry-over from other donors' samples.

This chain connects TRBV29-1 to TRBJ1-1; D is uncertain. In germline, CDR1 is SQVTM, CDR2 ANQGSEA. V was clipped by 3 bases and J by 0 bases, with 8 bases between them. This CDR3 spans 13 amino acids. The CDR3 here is CSVEDQVNTEAFF. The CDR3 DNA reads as TGCAGCGTTGAGGACCAGGTGAACACTGAAGCTTTCTTT.

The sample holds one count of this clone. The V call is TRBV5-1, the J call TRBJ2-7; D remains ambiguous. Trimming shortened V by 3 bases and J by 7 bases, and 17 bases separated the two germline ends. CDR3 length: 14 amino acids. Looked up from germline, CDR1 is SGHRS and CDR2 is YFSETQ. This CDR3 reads CASSSSGPKGEQYF. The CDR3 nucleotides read TGCGCCAGCAGCTCCTCTGGTCCCAAAGGGGAGCAGTACTTC. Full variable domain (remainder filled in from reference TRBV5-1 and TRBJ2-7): KAGVTQTPRYLIKTRGQQVTLSCSPISGHRSVSWYQQTPGQGLQFLFEYFSETQRNKGNFPGRFSGRQFSNSRSEMNVSTLELGDSALYLCASSSSGPKGEQYFGPGTRLTVT.

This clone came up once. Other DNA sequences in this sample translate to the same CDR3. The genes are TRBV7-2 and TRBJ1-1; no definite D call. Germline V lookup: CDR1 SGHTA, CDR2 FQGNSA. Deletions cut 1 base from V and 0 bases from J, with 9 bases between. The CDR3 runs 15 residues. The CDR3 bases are TGTGCCAGCAGCTTAGGCCAGATCATGAACACTGAAGCTTTCTTT. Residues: CASSLGQIMNTEAFF.

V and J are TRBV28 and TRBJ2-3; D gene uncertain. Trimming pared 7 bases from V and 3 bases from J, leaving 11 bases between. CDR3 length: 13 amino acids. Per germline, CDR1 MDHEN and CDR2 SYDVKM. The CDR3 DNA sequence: TGTGCCAGCAAAGAGCATGAAACAGATACGCAGTATTTT. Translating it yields CASKEHETDTQYF. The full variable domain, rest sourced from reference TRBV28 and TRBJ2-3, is DVKVTQSSRYLVKRTGEKVFLECVQDMDHENMFWYRQDPGLGLRLIYFSYDVKMKEKGDIPEGYSVSREKKERFSLILESASTNQTSMYLCASKEHETDTQYFGPGTRLTVL.

For the CDR3, the DNA is TGTGCCAGCAGTGGAAGGCGGATCTGGACTAGCGGGAGCACAGATACGCAGTATTTT. Protein: CASSGRRIWTSGSTDTQYF. This chain connects TRBV2 to TRBJ2-3; 11 positions match TRBD2. CDR3 length: 19 amino acids. Trimming removed 4 bases from V and 0 bases from J; junction bases left unmatched: 12. CDR1 is SNHLY, CDR2 FYNNEI, per germline.

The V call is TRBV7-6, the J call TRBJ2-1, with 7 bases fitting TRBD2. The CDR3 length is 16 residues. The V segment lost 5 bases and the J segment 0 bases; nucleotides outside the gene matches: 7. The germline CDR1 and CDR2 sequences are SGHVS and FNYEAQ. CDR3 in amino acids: CASSPQKRDSYNEQFF. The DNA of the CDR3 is TGTGCCAGCAGCCCCCAAAAGCGGGACTCCTACAATGAGCAGTTCTTC.

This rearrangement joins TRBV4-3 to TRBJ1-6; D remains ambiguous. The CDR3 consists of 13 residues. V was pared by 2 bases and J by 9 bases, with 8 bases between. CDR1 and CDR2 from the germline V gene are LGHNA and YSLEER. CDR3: CASSQSVGSPLHF. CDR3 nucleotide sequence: TGCGCCAGCAGCCAATCTGTAGGTTCACCCCTCCACTTT.